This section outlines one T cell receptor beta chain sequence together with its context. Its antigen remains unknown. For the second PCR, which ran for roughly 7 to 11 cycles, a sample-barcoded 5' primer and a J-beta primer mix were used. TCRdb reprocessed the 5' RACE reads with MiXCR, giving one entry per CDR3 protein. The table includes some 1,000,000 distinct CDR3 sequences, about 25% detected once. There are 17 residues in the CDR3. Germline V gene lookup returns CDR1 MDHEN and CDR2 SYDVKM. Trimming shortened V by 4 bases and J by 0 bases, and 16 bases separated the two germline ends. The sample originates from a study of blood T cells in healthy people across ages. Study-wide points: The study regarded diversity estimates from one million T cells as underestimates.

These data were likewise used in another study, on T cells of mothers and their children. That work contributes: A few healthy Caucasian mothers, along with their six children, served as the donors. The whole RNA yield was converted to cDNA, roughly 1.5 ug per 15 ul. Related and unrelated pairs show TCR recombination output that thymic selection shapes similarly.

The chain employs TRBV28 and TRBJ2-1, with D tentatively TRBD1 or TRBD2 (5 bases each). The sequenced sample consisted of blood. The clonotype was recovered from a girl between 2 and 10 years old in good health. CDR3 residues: CASSSLRSDSSYNEQFF. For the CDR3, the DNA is TGTGCCAGCAGTTCGCTCCGTAGCGACAGCTCCTACAATGAGCAGTTCTTC.